This T cell receptor beta chain is drawn from a study of long-term antiretroviral therapy in people with HIV. An immunoSEQ assay, version v3.0, was performed at survey level. Here immunoSEQ multiplex PCR was the method, and the copy in TCRdb shows in-frame clones only, minus some. The sample records just under 35,000 clones, about 85% being singletons. Findings of the study overall: Dominating the repertoire at all time points were the clones that expanded before ART.

Concerning this clone: Its matching antigen is unknown.

V was shortened by 4 bases and J by 8 bases, with 29 bases between the two germline ends. This CDR3 spans 19 amino acids. CDR1 and CDR2 (germline): LNHDA, SQIVND (reference sequence). The chain has TRBV19 and TRBJ1-4, with D perhaps matching TRBD1 (6 bases). This receptor was identified in a woman aged 25 to 39 with HIV. The sample consisted of unsorted PBMCs, taken just over 2.7 years before starting antiretroviral therapy. The CDR3 sequence is CASSSYPLPSGGGREKLFF. The CDR3 region has the DNA TGTGCCAGTAGTAGTTATCCCCTCCCCTCGGGGGGCGGACGGGAAAAACTGTTTTTT.